The rows below give T cell receptor beta chains drawn from one sample of a study of radiation and T cells in renal cell carcinoma. Generated by immunoSEQ multiplex PCR, the TCRdb table keeps only in-frame clones and is missing some. The data contain some 130,000 clones, roughly four fifths of them singletons. The sequences come from blood, collected from a patient whose treatment included radiotherapy and nephrectomy. These receptors were obtained from a woman aged 55-69 years with renal cell carcinoma. The CDR3 runs from the conserved cysteine through the conserved F or W. The D gene is left open where the match is weak. Where a row states a size, it is once, few, many or the class of an expanded clone; other rows omit it.

j_gene: TRBJ1-5; v_gene: TRBV6-6; abundance: .; d_gene: .; CDR3aa: CASSYGRGQPQHF; CDR3nt: TGTGCCAGCAGTTACGGGAGGGGCCAGCCCCAGCATTTT
j_gene: TRBJ1-1; v_gene: TRBV10-1; abundance: .; d_gene: .; CDR3aa: CASSEDRRNTEAFF; CDR3nt: TGCGCCAGCAGTGAGGACAGGAGGAACACTGAAGCTTTCTTT
j_gene: TRBJ1-5; v_gene: TRBV19; abundance: few; d_gene: .; CDR3aa: CASSIEPTSNQPQHF; CDR3nt: TGTGCCAGTAGTATAGAGCCAACTAGCAATCAGCCCCAGCATTTT
j_gene: TRBJ2-7; v_gene: TRBV5-5; abundance: few; d_gene: TRBD1; CDR3aa: CASTRDRDRVREQYF; CDR3nt: TGTGCCAGCACCAGGGACAGGGACAGGGTAAGGGAGCAGTACTTC
j_gene: TRBJ2-3; v_gene: TRBV30; abundance: few; d_gene: TRBD2; CDR3aa: CAWSYTSGFTDTQYF; CDR3nt: TGTGCCTGGAGCTACACTAGCGGATTCACAGATACGCAGTATTTT
j_gene: TRBJ1-3; v_gene: TRBV18; abundance: .; d_gene: TRBD1; CDR3aa: CASSEGGSGNTIYF; CDR3nt: TGTGCCAGCTCCGAAGGGGGCAGCGGAAACACCATATATTTT
j_gene: TRBJ2-7; v_gene: TRBV6-5; abundance: .; d_gene: .; CDR3aa: CASSYNAEGYEQYF; CDR3nt: TGTGCCAGCAGTTACAACGCGGAAGGCTACGAGCAGTACTTC
j_gene: TRBJ2-5; v_gene: TRBV18; abundance: once; d_gene: TRBD2; CDR3aa: CASSPGLAGGPGETQYF; CDR3nt: TGTGCCAGCTCACCGGGACTAGCGGGAGGGCCCGGGGAGACCCAGTACTTC
j_gene: TRBJ1-2; v_gene: TRBV29-1; abundance: .; d_gene: .; CDR3aa: CSVETGNYGYTF; CDR3nt: TGCAGCGTTGAGACCGGCAACTATGGCTACACCTTC
j_gene: TRBJ2-6; v_gene: TRBV2; abundance: .; d_gene: .; CDR3aa: CASSEALSSGANVLTF; CDR3nt: TGTGCCAGCAGTGAAGCGCTCAGCTCTGGGGCCAACGTCCTGACTTTC
j_gene: TRBJ2-7; v_gene: TRBV6-1; abundance: .; d_gene: .; CDR3aa: CASILDRSSYEQYF; CDR3nt: .
j_gene: TRBJ1-2; v_gene: TRBV5-1; abundance: .; d_gene: TRBD1; CDR3aa: CASRSPGQGEGYTF; CDR3nt: TGCGCCAGCAGGTCGCCGGGACAGGGGGAAGGCTACACCTTC
j_gene: TRBJ1-6; v_gene: TRBV4-1; abundance: once; d_gene: TRBD1; CDR3aa: CASSQEGAGGVVDSPLHF; CDR3nt: TGCGCCAGCAGCCAAGAAGGCGCAGGGGGGGTTGTTGATTCACCCCTCCACTTT
j_gene: TRBJ1-2; v_gene: TRBV9; abundance: once; d_gene: .; CDR3aa: CASSVENYGYTF; CDR3nt: TGTGCCAGCAGCGTAGAGAACTATGGCTACACCTTC
j_gene: TRBJ1-4; v_gene: TRBV5-5; abundance: once; d_gene: TRBD1; CDR3aa: CASRPKQGEVEKLFF; CDR3nt: TGTGCCAGCAGGCCGAAACAGGGGGAGGTGGAAAAACTGTTTTTT
j_gene: TRBJ2-1; v_gene: TRBV5-1; abundance: .; d_gene: TRBD2; CDR3aa: CASSRGSSGGSEQFF; CDR3nt: TGCGCCAGCAGCCGGGGGTCTAGCGGGGGTTCTGAGCAGTTCTTC
j_gene: TRBJ1-2; v_gene: TRBV9; abundance: .; d_gene: .; CDR3aa: CASSLSSGASGYTF; CDR3nt: TGTGCCAGCAGCCTCTCTTCCGGGGCGAGTGGCTACACCTTC
j_gene: TRBJ2-3; v_gene: TRBV7-7; abundance: .; d_gene: TRBD1; CDR3aa: CASSSGQGAIDTQYF; CDR3nt: TGTGCTAGCAGCTCTGGACAGGGGGCGATAGATACGCAGTATTTT
j_gene: TRBJ2-7; v_gene: TRBV7-9; abundance: .; d_gene: TRBD1; CDR3aa: CASSFPAGTAAYEQYF; CDR3nt: TGTGCCAGCAGCTTCCCGGCCGGGACAGCTGCCTACGAGCAGTACTTC
j_gene: TRBJ2-1; v_gene: TRBV30; abundance: .; d_gene: TRBD2; CDR3aa: CAWSRGREGPLGDEQFF; CDR3nt: TGTGCCTGGAGTCGAGGGCGGGAGGGTCCCCTCGGCGATGAGCAGTTCTTC
j_gene: TRBJ2-7; v_gene: TRBV5-1; abundance: .; d_gene: .; CDR3aa: CASSLDGFSYEQYF; CDR3nt: TGCGCCAGCAGCTTGGACGGTTTCTCCTACGAGCAGTACTTC
j_gene: TRBJ2-1; v_gene: TRBV27; abundance: .; d_gene: TRBD2; CDR3aa: CASSPLLAGGPRGNEQFF; CDR3nt: TGTGCCAGCAGTCCACTCCTAGCGGGGGGGCCAAGAGGGAATGAGCAGTTCTTC
j_gene: TRBJ1-1; v_gene: TRBV7-9; abundance: .; d_gene: TRBD1; CDR3aa: CASSLGGATGEMNTEAFF; CDR3nt: TGTGCCAGCAGCTTAGGAGGGGCGACAGGGGAGATGAACACTGAAGCTTTCTTT
j_gene: TRBJ2-7; v_gene: TRBV27; abundance: .; d_gene: .; CDR3aa: CASSLQGYEQYF; CDR3nt: TGTGCCAGCAGTTTACAGGGATACGAGCAGTACTTC
j_gene: TRBJ2-7; v_gene: TRBV9; abundance: .; d_gene: .; CDR3aa: CASSGLSGEQYF; CDR3nt: TGTGCCAGCAGCGGGCTCTCGGGCGAGCAGTACTTC
j_gene: TRBJ1-2; v_gene: TRBV28; abundance: .; d_gene: TRBD1; CDR3aa: CASSSGQQTYGYTF; CDR3nt: TGTGCCAGCAGCTCGGGACAGCAAACCTATGGCTACACCTTC